This TCR beta chain is drawn from a study of identical twins. This clonotype came up a few times. Its antigen is unidentified. The V end was cut by 6 bases, the J end by 0 bases, with 9 bases between. Germline CDR1 reads SGHTA; CDR2 reads FQGNSA. The CDR3 has 13 residues. Unique molecular identifiers were in the cDNA, with template-switch universal primer binding. MiXCR, run by TCRdb on the 5' RACE reads, gives a single entry per CDR3 protein. Of 450,000 to 650,000 distinct CDR3 sequences listed, 9.5% to 10% are singletons. Findings and caveats of the study: The study found excess low generation probability among twin-shared out-of-frame alpha sequences. For cord blood, abundant beta clonotypes had fewer insertions, unlike memory repertoires, which showed none. For out-of-frame beta sequences, excess twin sharing was weaker.

These data also formed part of another study, on yellow fever vaccine responses in identical twins.

Material for sequencing was PBMCs. This chain connects TRBV7-2 to TRBJ2-7; tentatively, D is TRBD1 (5 bases). The TCR was taken from a woman aged 18-35 years in good health. The CDR3 loop is CASRQVPSYEQYF. CDR3 DNA: TGTGCCAGCAGACAGGTACCCTCCTACGAGCAGTACTTC.